This note documents a single TCR beta chain sequence. Its target is unknown. The sample comes from a study of OX40 agonist ivuxolimab in advanced cancers. In the study overall: Patients received ivuxolimab, an agonistic anti-OX40 (CD134) antibody. Three patients responded partially, comprising one with hepatocellular carcinoma and two with cutaneous melanoma.

Germline CDR1 is KGHSH and CDR2 is LQKENI. V lost 2 bases and J lost 3, with 4 bases in between. This CDR3 contains 13 residues. Study results and limitations: Averaging showed that CD8+ T cells had more expanded clones than CD4+ did.

Assay used: immunoSEQ multiplex PCR; TCRdb lists only in-frame clones, some missing. This sample yields roughly 67,000 clones, of which more than 70% are seen a single time; 0.7% to 1% belongs to the top ten. The specimen was CD4+ or CD8+ T cells sorted from blood, collected in a trial of the OX40 agonist ivuxolimab. The chain uses TRBV18 and TRBJ1-4; D unclear. The source of this sequence is an adult with an advanced solid tumor such as melanoma, head and neck, liver or kidney cancer. CDR3 in DNA: TGTGCCAGCTCACCAGGCTCTAATGAAAAACTGTTTTTT. It translates to CASSPGSNEKLFF.